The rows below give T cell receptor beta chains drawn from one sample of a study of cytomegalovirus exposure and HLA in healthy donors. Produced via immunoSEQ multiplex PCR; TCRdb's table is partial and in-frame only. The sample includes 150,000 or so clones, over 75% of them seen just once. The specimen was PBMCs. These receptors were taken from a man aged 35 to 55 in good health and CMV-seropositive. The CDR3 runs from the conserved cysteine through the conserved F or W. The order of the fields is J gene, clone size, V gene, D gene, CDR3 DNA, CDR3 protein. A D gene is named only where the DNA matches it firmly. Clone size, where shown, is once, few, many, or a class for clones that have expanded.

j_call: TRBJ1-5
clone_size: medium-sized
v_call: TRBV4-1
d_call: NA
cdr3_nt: TGCGCCAGCAGGTCAGGGGTAAATCAGCCCCAGCATTTT
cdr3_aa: CASRSGVNQPQHF

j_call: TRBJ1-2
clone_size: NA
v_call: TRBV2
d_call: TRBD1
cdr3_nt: TGTGCCAGCAGTGAATTGGGACAGGCAGGAAGCTACACCTTC
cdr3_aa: CASSELGQAGSYTF

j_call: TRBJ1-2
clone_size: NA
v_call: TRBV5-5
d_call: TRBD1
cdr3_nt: TGTGCCAGCAGCTTACACCGGGACAGCGAGTTCTATGGCTACACCTTC
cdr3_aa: CASSLHRDSEFYGYTF

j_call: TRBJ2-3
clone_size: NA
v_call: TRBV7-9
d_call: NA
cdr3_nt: TGTGCCAGCAGTTTGACAGCTCCCACAGATACGCAGTATTTT
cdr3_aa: CASSLTAPTDTQYF

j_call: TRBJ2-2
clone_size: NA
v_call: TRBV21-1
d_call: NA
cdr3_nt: TGTGCCAGCAGCAAACCCGCGGGAGCGGGGACCGGGGAGCTGTTTTTT
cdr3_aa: CASSKPAGAGTGELFF

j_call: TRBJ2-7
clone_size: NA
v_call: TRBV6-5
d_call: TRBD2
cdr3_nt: TGTGCCAGCAGCCGAGCGGGAGGGCCGAGGGAGCAGTACTTC
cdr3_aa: CASSRAGGPREQYF

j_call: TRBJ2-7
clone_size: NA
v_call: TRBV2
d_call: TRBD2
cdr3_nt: TGTGCCGGCAGCGGGAGAACGAACGAGCAGTACTTC
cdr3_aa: CAGSGRTNEQYF

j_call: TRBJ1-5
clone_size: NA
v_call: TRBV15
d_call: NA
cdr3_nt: TGTGCCACCAGCATTGAAAGGGGTCAGCCCCAGCATTTT
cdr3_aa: CATSIERGQPQHF

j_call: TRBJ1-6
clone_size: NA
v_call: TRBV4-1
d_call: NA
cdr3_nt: TGCGCCAGCAGCCAAGACGGACAGCTATTTAATTCACCCCTCCACTTT
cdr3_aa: CASSQDGQLFNSPLHF

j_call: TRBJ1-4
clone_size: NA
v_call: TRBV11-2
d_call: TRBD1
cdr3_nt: TGTGCCAGCAGCTATCAGGGGGAGGTAACGGAAAAACTGTTTTTT
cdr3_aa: CASSYQGEVTEKLFF

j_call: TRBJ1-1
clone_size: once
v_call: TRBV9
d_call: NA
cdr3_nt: TGTGCCAGCAGCGGTGGAGTCACTGAAGCTTTCTTT
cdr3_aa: CASSGGVTEAFF

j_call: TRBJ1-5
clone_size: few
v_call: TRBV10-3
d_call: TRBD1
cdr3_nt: TGTGCCATCAGTGAGGGACAGGGGCCTAATCAGCCCCAGCATTTT
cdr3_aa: CAISEGQGPNQPQHF

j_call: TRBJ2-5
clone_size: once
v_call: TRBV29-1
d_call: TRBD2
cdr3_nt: TGCAGCGTTGATAGCGGGAGGGGTTCGGAGACCCAGTACTTC
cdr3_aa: CSVDSGRGSETQYF

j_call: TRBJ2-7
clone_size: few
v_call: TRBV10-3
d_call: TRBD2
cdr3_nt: TGTGCCATCAGTGGACTAGCGGAGGAACCTTCCTACGAGCAGTACTTC
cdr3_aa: CAISGLAEEPSYEQYF

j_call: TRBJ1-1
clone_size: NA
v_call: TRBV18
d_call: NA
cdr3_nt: TGTGCCAGCTCACCAATGGGGCAGTCCCTGGGCACTGAAGCTTTCTTT
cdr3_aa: CASSPMGQSLGTEAFF

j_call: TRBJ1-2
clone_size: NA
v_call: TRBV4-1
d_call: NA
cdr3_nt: TGCGCCAGCAGCCAAGATGCGTCAGAAAACTATCGCTACACCTTC
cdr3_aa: CASSQDASENYRYTF

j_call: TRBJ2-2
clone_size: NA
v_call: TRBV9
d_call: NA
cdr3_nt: TGTGCCAGCAGCGTAGGGGGACAGAACACCGGGGAGCTGTTTTTT
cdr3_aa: CASSVGGQNTGELFF

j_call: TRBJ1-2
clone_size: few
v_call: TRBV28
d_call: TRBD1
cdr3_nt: TGTGCCAGCAGCCTGGGACAGCTCTATGGCTACACCTTC
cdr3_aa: CASSLGQLYGYTF

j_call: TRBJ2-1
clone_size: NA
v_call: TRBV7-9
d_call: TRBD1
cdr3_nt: TGTGCCAGCAGCTTAGGACAGGGGAGAACCTACAATGAGCAGTTCTTC
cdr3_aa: CASSLGQGRTYNEQFF

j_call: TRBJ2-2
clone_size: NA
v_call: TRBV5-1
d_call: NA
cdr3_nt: TGCGCCAGCAGCCGGTATAGCGGGAACACCGGGGAGCTGTTTTTT
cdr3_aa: CASSRYSGNTGELFF

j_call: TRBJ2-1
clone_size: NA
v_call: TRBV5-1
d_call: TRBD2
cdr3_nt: TGCGCCAGCAGCAGTACTAGCGGGAGGGCCTTATCCTACAATGAGCAGTTCTTC
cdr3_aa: CASSSTSGRALSYNEQFF

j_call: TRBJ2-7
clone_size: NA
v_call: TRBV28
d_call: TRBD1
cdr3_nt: TGTGCCAGCAGTTTAGAGGGGACAGGGGGCGAGCAGTACTTC
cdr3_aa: CASSLEGTGGEQYF